A selection of T cell receptor beta chains follows, all from one sample in a study of T cells in Graves' hyperthyroidism and ophthalmopathy. Each CDR3 protein gets one entry after TCRdb re-called the multiplex PCR reads with MiXCR. The data hold 350,000 or so distinct CDR3 sequences, with about a sixth observed a single time. Source material: blood. Receptor source: a woman between 25 and 40 years old with Graves' hyperthyroidism that later progressed to Graves' ophthalmopathy. The CDR3 runs from the conserved cysteine through the conserved F or W. The D gene is left open where the match is weak. Only part of the rows carry a size: once, few, many, or a class if the clone is expanded.

d_call: NA; j_call: TRBJ2-5; v_call: TRBV20-1; clone_size: many; cdr3_aa: CSARDLDEFVYQETQYF; cdr3_nt: TGCAGTGCTAGAGATTTGGACGAGTTTGTGTACCAAGAGACCCAGTACTTC
d_call: NA; j_call: TRBJ2-6; v_call: TRBV29-1; clone_size: many; cdr3_aa: CSVVGSSGANVLTF; cdr3_nt: TGCAGCGTTGTCGGGTCCTCTGGGGCCAACGTCCTGACTTTC
d_call: TRBD1; j_call: TRBJ1-1; v_call: TRBV7-9; clone_size: many; cdr3_aa: CASTGQGYTEAFF; cdr3_nt: TGTGCCAGCACCGGACAGGGTTACACTGAAGCTTTCTTT
d_call: NA; j_call: TRBJ1-1; v_call: TRBV3-1; clone_size: many; cdr3_aa: CASSQEGGRYMNTEAFF; cdr3_nt: TGTGCCAGCAGCCAAGAAGGGGGACGGTACATGAACACTGAAGCTTTCTTT
d_call: NA; j_call: TRBJ1-5; v_call: TRBV27; clone_size: many; cdr3_aa: CASSLTQGDGNQPQHF; cdr3_nt: TGTGCCAGCAGTTTAACACAGGGAGATGGCAATCAGCCCCAGCATTTT
d_call: NA; j_call: TRBJ2-5; v_call: TRBV7-2; clone_size: once; cdr3_aa: CASSRTEGIKTQYF; cdr3_nt: TGTGCCAGCAGCCGCACGGAGGGCATCAAGACCCAGTACTTC
d_call: NA; j_call: TRBJ2-3; v_call: TRBV15; clone_size: many; cdr3_aa: CATSSPWDFTGTDTQYF; cdr3_nt: TGTGCCACCAGCAGCCCTTGGGACTTCACAGGAACAGATACGCAGTATTTT
d_call: NA; j_call: TRBJ2-5; v_call: TRBV9; clone_size: many; cdr3_aa: CASSVASGAGETQYF; cdr3_nt: TGTGCCAGCAGCGTAGCTTCGGGCGCCGGGGAGACCCAGTACTTC
d_call: NA; j_call: TRBJ2-7; v_call: TRBV24-1; clone_size: many; cdr3_aa: CATSEGGTTEQYF; cdr3_nt: TGTGCCACCAGTGAGGGCGGGACGACCGAGCAGTACTTC
d_call: NA; j_call: TRBJ2-2; v_call: TRBV28; clone_size: many; cdr3_aa: CASSFPRPRNTGELFF; cdr3_nt: TGTGCCAGCAGTTTCCCCCGACCCCGGAACACCGGGGAGCTGTTTTTT
d_call: NA; j_call: TRBJ2-3; v_call: TRBV18; clone_size: many; cdr3_aa: CASSPAGSTDTQYF; cdr3_nt: TGTGCCAGCTCACCCGCGGGTAGCACAGATACGCAGTATTTT
d_call: NA; j_call: TRBJ2-7; v_call: TRBV18; clone_size: NA; cdr3_aa: CASSPTSDEQYF; cdr3_nt: TGTGCCAGCTCCCCAACGAGTGACGAGCAGTACTTC
d_call: NA; j_call: TRBJ1-3; v_call: TRBV6-1; clone_size: many; cdr3_aa: CASSGGISGNTIYF; cdr3_nt: TGTGCCAGCAGTGGCGGAATATCTGGAAACACCATATATTTT
d_call: NA; j_call: TRBJ2-7; v_call: TRBV7-9; clone_size: few; cdr3_aa: CASSALLEPPYEQYF; cdr3_nt: TGTGCCAGCAGCGCCCTTCTGGAGCCACCCTACGAGCAGTACTTC
d_call: NA; j_call: TRBJ1-3; v_call: TRBV2; clone_size: many; cdr3_aa: CAARGGASGNTIYF; cdr3_nt: TGTGCCGCACGAGGGGGGGCTTCTGGAAACACCATATATTTT
d_call: NA; j_call: TRBJ2-5; v_call: TRBV28; clone_size: many; cdr3_aa: CASHTENLGTQYF; cdr3_nt: TGTGCCAGCCACACAGAAAACCTAGGGACCCAGTACTTC
d_call: NA; j_call: TRBJ2-3; v_call: TRBV6-5; clone_size: many; cdr3_aa: CASSYLTFTDTQYF; cdr3_nt: TGTGCCAGCAGTTACCTTACGTTCACAGATACGCAGTATTTT
d_call: TRBD2; j_call: TRBJ2-7; v_call: TRBV11-2; clone_size: many; cdr3_aa: CASSLARTSFHEQYF; cdr3_nt: TGTGCCAGCAGCTTAGCGAGGACTAGCTTCCACGAGCAGTACTTC
d_call: TRBD2; j_call: TRBJ2-1; v_call: TRBV20-1; clone_size: NA; cdr3_aa: CSAYTRREGGNEQFF; cdr3_nt: TGCAGTGCTTATACGCGGCGGGAGGGGGGGAATGAGCAGTTCTTC
d_call: NA; j_call: TRBJ1-2; v_call: TRBV2; clone_size: many; cdr3_aa: CASSEGVSNYGYTF; cdr3_nt: TGTGCCAGCAGTGAAGGGGTTTCTAACTATGGCTACACCTTC
d_call: NA; j_call: TRBJ2-3; v_call: TRBV24-1; clone_size: few; cdr3_aa: CATSDVSGPTDTQYF; cdr3_nt: TGTGCCACCAGTGACGTTAGCGGCCCCACAGATACGCAGTATTTT
d_call: NA; j_call: TRBJ2-2; v_call: TRBV18; clone_size: NA; cdr3_aa: CASSPRPPQVNTGELFF; cdr3_nt: TGTGCCAGCTCACCACGTCCCCCCCAGGTGAACACCGGGGAGCTGTTTTTT
d_call: TRBD1; j_call: TRBJ1-5; v_call: TRBV28; clone_size: NA; cdr3_aa: CASSFFRDRNQPQHF; cdr3_nt: TGTGCCAGCAGTTTCTTCCGGGACAGAAATCAGCCCCAGCATTTT
d_call: NA; j_call: TRBJ2-7; v_call: TRBV5-6; clone_size: few; cdr3_aa: CASHPAGGSYEQYF; cdr3_nt: TGTGCCTCCCACCCGGCTGGGGGTTCTTACGAGCAGTACTTC
d_call: NA; j_call: TRBJ2-7; v_call: TRBV20-1; clone_size: few; cdr3_aa: CSARPPKRSSYEQYF; cdr3_nt: TGCAGTGCTAGACCCCCAAAGCGGAGCTCCTACGAGCAGTACTTC
d_call: NA; j_call: TRBJ2-5; v_call: TRBV28; clone_size: NA; cdr3_aa: CASSLRGLQEAQYF; cdr3_nt: TGTGCCAGCAGTTTAAGGGGTTTGCAGGAGGCCCAGTACTTC
d_call: TRBD2; j_call: TRBJ2-3; v_call: TRBV6-4; clone_size: few; cdr3_aa: CASSGGRATDTQYF; cdr3_nt: TGTGCCAGCAGTGGCGGGAGGGCCACAGATACGCAGTATTTT
d_call: NA; j_call: TRBJ2-7; v_call: TRBV6-1; clone_size: NA; cdr3_aa: CATGALYEQYF; cdr3_nt: TGTGCCACCGGGGCTCTGTACGAGCAGTACTTC
d_call: NA; j_call: TRBJ2-1; v_call: TRBV7-2; clone_size: NA; cdr3_aa: CASSTGYNEQFF; cdr3_nt: TGTGCCAGCAGCACAGGGTACAATGAGCAGTTCTTC
d_call: NA; j_call: TRBJ2-5; v_call: TRBV10-3; clone_size: many; cdr3_aa: CAISGQLQETQYF; cdr3_nt: TGTGCCATCTCCGGACAGTTACAAGAGACCCAGTACTTC
d_call: NA; j_call: TRBJ2-7; v_call: TRBV29-1; clone_size: many; cdr3_aa: CSVEVNRESSYEQYF; cdr3_nt: TGCAGCGTTGAGGTTAACAGGGAGAGCTCCTACGAGCAGTACTTC
d_call: NA; j_call: TRBJ1-2; v_call: TRBV4-1; clone_size: NA; cdr3_aa: CASSQEDSGGQLYGYTF; cdr3_nt: TGCGCCAGCAGCCAAGAAGATTCTGGAGGACAGCTCTATGGCTACACCTTC
d_call: TRBD1; j_call: TRBJ1-3; v_call: TRBV20-1; clone_size: many; cdr3_aa: CSASSRGPGTIYF; cdr3_nt: TGCAGTGCTAGCTCGAGGGGGCCTGGCACCATATATTTT
d_call: NA; j_call: TRBJ1-3; v_call: TRBV7-8; clone_size: NA; cdr3_aa: CASSLERVSGNTIYF; cdr3_nt: TGTGCCAGCAGCTTAGAGAGGGTTTCGGGAAACACCATATATTTT
d_call: NA; j_call: TRBJ2-3; v_call: TRBV12-3/TRBV12-4; clone_size: once; cdr3_aa: CASSLARTGLVSATQYF; cdr3_nt: TGTGCCAGCAGTTTAGCGAGAACAGGGCTGGTTTCCGCTACGCAGTATTTT
d_call: TRBD1; j_call: TRBJ1-2; v_call: TRBV24-1; clone_size: many; cdr3_aa: CATSESGQRSNGYTF; cdr3_nt: TGTGCCACCAGTGAATCGGGACAGCGATCTAATGGCTACACCTTC
d_call: NA; j_call: TRBJ2-1; v_call: TRBV18; clone_size: few; cdr3_aa: CASSPPNGGEYNEQFF; cdr3_nt: TGTGCCAGCTCACCACCGAACGGGGGAGAATACAATGAGCAGTTCTTC
d_call: NA; j_call: TRBJ1-1; v_call: TRBV25-1; clone_size: few; cdr3_aa: CASSEYEGYTEAFF; cdr3_nt: TGTGCCAGCAGTGAATATGAGGGGTACACTGAAGCTTTCTTT
d_call: TRBD1; j_call: TRBJ1-5; v_call: TRBV10-3; clone_size: many; cdr3_aa: CAARDRDNQPQHF; cdr3_nt: TGTGCCGCCCGGGACAGGGACAATCAGCCCCAGCATTTT
d_call: NA; j_call: TRBJ1-5; v_call: TRBV7-9; clone_size: many; cdr3_aa: CASSGPGTNSQHF; cdr3_nt: TGTGCCAGCAGCGGACCCGGGACGAATTCCCAGCATTTT
d_call: NA; j_call: TRBJ1-2; v_call: TRBV3-1; clone_size: NA; cdr3_aa: CASKIFNGQWWGYTF; cdr3_nt: TGTGCCAGCAAGATTTTCAACGGACAGTGGTGGGGCTACACCTTC
d_call: NA; j_call: TRBJ2-2; v_call: TRBV7-9; clone_size: many; cdr3_aa: CASSLQGGRNTGELFF; cdr3_nt: TGTGCCAGCAGCTTACAGGGCGGTCGGAACACCGGGGAGCTGTTTTTT
d_call: NA; j_call: TRBJ1-1; v_call: TRBV6-1; clone_size: many; cdr3_aa: CASSPSISTSTEAFF; cdr3_nt: TGTGCCAGCAGTCCTTCAATCTCGACGAGCACTGAAGCTTTCTTT
d_call: TRBD1; j_call: TRBJ1-2; v_call: TRBV6-5; clone_size: many; cdr3_aa: CASSYSRQGERYGYTF; cdr3_nt: TGTGCCAGCAGTTACTCGAGACAGGGAGAACGCTATGGCTACACCTTC
d_call: NA; j_call: TRBJ1-1; v_call: TRBV5-5; clone_size: NA; cdr3_aa: CASSFPERQGFMNTEAFF; cdr3_nt: TGTGCCAGCAGCTTTCCCGAGAGGCAGGGATTTATGAACACTGAAGCTTTCTTT
d_call: NA; j_call: TRBJ2-7; v_call: TRBV24-1; clone_size: NA; cdr3_aa: CATSPNPYEQYF; cdr3_nt: TGTGCCACCAGTCCAAACCCCTACGAGCAGTACTTC
d_call: NA; j_call: TRBJ1-5; v_call: TRBV19; clone_size: many; cdr3_aa: CASSRASGNQPQHF; cdr3_nt: TGTGCCAGTAGTAGAGCTTCAGGGAATCAGCCCCAGCATTTT
d_call: NA; j_call: TRBJ1-1; v_call: TRBV2; clone_size: once; cdr3_aa: CASSAVEETEAFF; cdr3_nt: TGTGCCAGCAGTGCTGTCGAGGAGACTGAAGCTTTCTTT
d_call: NA; j_call: TRBJ1-6; v_call: TRBV19; clone_size: many; cdr3_aa: CASRVASIRDIASPLHF; cdr3_nt: TGTGCCAGTAGAGTCGCAAGTATTAGGGACATCGCATCACCCCTCCACTTT
d_call: NA; j_call: TRBJ2-1; v_call: TRBV19; clone_size: NA; cdr3_aa: CASSIRQREQFF; cdr3_nt: TGTGCCAGTAGTATTCGACAGAGAGAGCAGTTCTTC
d_call: TRBD1; j_call: TRBJ2-7; v_call: TRBV20-1; clone_size: NA; cdr3_aa: CSASGTVSYEQYF; cdr3_nt: TGCAGTGCTAGTGGGACAGTCTCCTACGAGCAGTACTTC
d_call: NA; j_call: TRBJ2-7; v_call: TRBV19; clone_size: NA; cdr3_aa: CASSIVPAYEQYF; cdr3_nt: TGTGCCAGTAGTATAGTTCCCGCCTACGAGCAGTACTTC
d_call: TRBD2; j_call: TRBJ2-1; v_call: TRBV7-9; clone_size: few; cdr3_aa: CACSQTSGGYNEQFF; cdr3_nt: TGTGCCTGCAGCCAGACTAGCGGGGGTTACAATGAGCAGTTCTTC